Within the sample, the clone carrying this T cell receptor beta chain is medium-sized (0.01 to 0.1%). These data belong to a study of prognosis after radiotherapy for stage I lung cancer. In germline, CDR1 is MDHEN, CDR2 SYDVKM. Trimming took off 8 bases at V and 8 bases at J, with 18 bases between the two ends. The CDR3 is 13 residues long. From genomic DNA, two-round multiplex PCR was used to amplify TCR beta CDR3. Initially, in first-round PCR, primers specific to each TRBV and TRBJ gene were used. TCRdb re-called the multiplex PCR reads with MiXCR, one entry per CDR3 protein. The sample includes roughly 13,000 distinct CDR3 sequences, around 40% of them seen just once.

Sample: PBMCs, taken before or after stereotactic body radiation therapy (not recorded which). The sequence was collected from a donor over 45 with non-small cell lung cancer. This sequence joins TRBV28 and TRBJ1-2; TRBD1 might be the D (5 bases). CDR3 protein: CASQIREIGGYTF. The CDR3 region has the DNA TGTGCCAGCCAGATCAGGGAGATTGGAGGCTACACCTTC.